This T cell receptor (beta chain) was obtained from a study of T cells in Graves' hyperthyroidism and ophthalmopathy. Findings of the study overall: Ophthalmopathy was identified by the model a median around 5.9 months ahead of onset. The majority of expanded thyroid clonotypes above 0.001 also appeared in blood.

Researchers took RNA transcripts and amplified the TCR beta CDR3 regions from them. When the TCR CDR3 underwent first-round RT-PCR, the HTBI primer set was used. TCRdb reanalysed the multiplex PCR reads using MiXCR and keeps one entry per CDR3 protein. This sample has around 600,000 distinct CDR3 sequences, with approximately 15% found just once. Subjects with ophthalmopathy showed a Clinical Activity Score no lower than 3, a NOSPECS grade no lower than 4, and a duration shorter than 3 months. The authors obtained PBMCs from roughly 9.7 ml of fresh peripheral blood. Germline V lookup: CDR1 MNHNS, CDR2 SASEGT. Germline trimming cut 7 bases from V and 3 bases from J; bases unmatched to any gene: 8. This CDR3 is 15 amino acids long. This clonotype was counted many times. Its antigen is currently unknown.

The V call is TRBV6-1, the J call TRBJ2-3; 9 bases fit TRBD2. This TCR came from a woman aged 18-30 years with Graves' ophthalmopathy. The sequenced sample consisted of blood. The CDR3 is CASTRAGGETDTQYF. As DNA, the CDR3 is TGTGCCAGCACCCGAGCGGGAGGTGAGACAGATACGCAGTATTTT.